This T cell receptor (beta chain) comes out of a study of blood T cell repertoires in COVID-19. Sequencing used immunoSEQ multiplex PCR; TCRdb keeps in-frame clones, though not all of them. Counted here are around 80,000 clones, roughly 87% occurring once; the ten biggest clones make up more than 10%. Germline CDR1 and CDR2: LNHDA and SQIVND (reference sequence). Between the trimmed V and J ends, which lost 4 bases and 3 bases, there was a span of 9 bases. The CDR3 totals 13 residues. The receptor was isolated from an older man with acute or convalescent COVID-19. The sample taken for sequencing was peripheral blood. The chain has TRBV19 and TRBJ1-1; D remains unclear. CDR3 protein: CASSSHRDTEAFF. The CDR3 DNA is TGTGCCAGTAGTAGCCACCGGGACACTGAAGCTTTCTTT.